These T cell receptor beta chains were read from a single sample in a study of siplizumab effects on memory and regulatory T cells. Here immunoSEQ multiplex PCR was the method, and the copy in TCRdb shows in-frame clones only, minus some. This table holds about 110,000 clones, roughly 90% found once. Source material: CD4+ T cells sorted from blood. The receptor set was obtained from a human donor in good health. Each CDR3 is given without its conserved first and last residue. Fields, in order: CDR3 protein, V gene, J gene.

CDR3aa: ASSPLEGPRNSPLH
v_gene: TRBV7-8
j_gene: TRBJ1-6

CDR3aa: ASSTLQGASYEQY
v_gene: TRBV5-1
j_gene: TRBJ2-7

CDR3aa: ASSRRDRGEQY
v_gene: TRBV11-1
j_gene: TRBJ2-7

CDR3aa: ASSKTPQPTGELF
v_gene: TRBV21-1
j_gene: TRBJ2-2

CDR3aa: ASSLAQTGGHGYT
v_gene: TRBV7-8
j_gene: TRBJ1-2

CDR3aa: ASQRQGTMNTEAF
v_gene: TRBV2
j_gene: TRBJ1-1

CDR3aa: ASSIIPPRQGSTDTQY
v_gene: TRBV19
j_gene: TRBJ2-3

CDR3aa: ASRGSLLGNEQF
v_gene: TRBV2
j_gene: TRBJ2-1

CDR3aa: ASSPREVLSNQPQH
v_gene: TRBV14
j_gene: TRBJ1-5

CDR3aa: ASSLVSGGTEAF
v_gene: TRBV7-6
j_gene: TRBJ1-1

CDR3aa: ASSPAGQPQH
v_gene: TRBV18
j_gene: TRBJ1-5

CDR3aa: ASSLGRTGIFETQY
v_gene: TRBV7-9
j_gene: TRBJ2-5

CDR3aa: ASSLGVVGGTEAF
v_gene: TRBV7-8
j_gene: TRBJ1-1

CDR3aa: ASSPLDSPYTDTQY
v_gene: TRBV18
j_gene: TRBJ2-3

CDR3aa: ASSQERGSSYNEQF
v_gene: TRBV4-1
j_gene: TRBJ2-1

CDR3aa: ASSRLAGELF
v_gene: TRBV27
j_gene: TRBJ2-2

CDR3aa: ASSNDKPIPFHYGYT
v_gene: TRBV5-1
j_gene: TRBJ1-2

CDR3aa: ASSFSAQETQY
v_gene: TRBV5-1
j_gene: TRBJ2-5

CDR3aa: ASSLGIGVSYEQY
v_gene: TRBV5-4
j_gene: TRBJ2-7

CDR3aa: ASSSGRGQGAYSNQPQH
v_gene: TRBV7-9
j_gene: TRBJ1-5

CDR3aa: ASSFGPPADNEQF
v_gene: TRBV5-4
j_gene: TRBJ2-1

CDR3aa: ASSQTPGNEQF
v_gene: TRBV5-1
j_gene: TRBJ2-1

CDR3aa: ASSLRLANEQF
v_gene: TRBV7-2
j_gene: TRBJ2-1

CDR3aa: ASSKTSGSSYEQY
v_gene: TRBV11-2
j_gene: TRBJ2-7

CDR3aa: ASTTGGLSRNEQF
v_gene: TRBV5-1
j_gene: TRBJ2-1

CDR3aa: ASSYSGTGGNTIY
v_gene: TRBV6-5
j_gene: TRBJ1-3

CDR3aa: ASSFYLTSGYNEQF
v_gene: TRBV6-5
j_gene: TRBJ2-1

CDR3aa: ASSTGTDTQY
v_gene: TRBV5-1
j_gene: TRBJ2-3

CDR3aa: ASTPTTGLYEQY
v_gene: TRBV11-2
j_gene: .

CDR3aa: ASSPGQVFGEQF
v_gene: TRBV19
j_gene: TRBJ2-1

CDR3aa: ASSLETESYNEQF
v_gene: TRBV5-4
j_gene: TRBJ2-1

CDR3aa: ASRAGDQETQY
v_gene: TRBV6-1
j_gene: TRBJ2-5

CDR3aa: ASRFFGLAGEQF
v_gene: TRBV5-4
j_gene: TRBJ2-1

CDR3aa: ASSPRLGGRDTQY
v_gene: TRBV2
j_gene: TRBJ2-3

CDR3aa: ASSLKEGAVATNEKLF
v_gene: TRBV4-2
j_gene: TRBJ1-4

CDR3aa: ASSLATTTFAEAF
v_gene: TRBV7-8
j_gene: TRBJ1-1

CDR3aa: ASSPDRNQPQH
v_gene: TRBV2
j_gene: TRBJ1-5

CDR3aa: ASSAGATGELF
v_gene: TRBV19
j_gene: TRBJ2-2

CDR3aa: ASSSRTGTPYEQY
v_gene: TRBV6-6
j_gene: TRBJ2-7

CDR3aa: ASSLVAGGRNEQY
v_gene: TRBV5-4
j_gene: TRBJ2-7